This entry lists 29 T cell receptor beta chains sequenced from one sample in a study of long-term antiretroviral therapy in people with HIV. Survey-level resolution applied to immunoSEQ assay v3.0. Sequencing used immunoSEQ multiplex PCR; TCRdb keeps in-frame clones, though not all of them. The sample shows about 36,000 clones, 80% of them seen only once. The sequencing here drew on unsorted PBMCs, taken 3.4 years after starting antiretroviral therapy. These receptor sequences come from a man aged 25-45 years with HIV.

This chain links TRBV5-5 with TRBJ2-5; D may match TRBD1 or TRBD2 (5 bases each). This CDR3 region has 14 residues. From germline, CDR1 is SGHKS and CDR2 YYEKEE (reference sequence). V was cut by 6 bases and J by 2 bases, with 14 bases left in between. CDR3 in DNA: TGTGCCAGCAACAAACCCGGGACGCAAGAGACCCAGTACTTC. It is translated as CASNKPGTQETQYF.

V and J are TRBV27 and TRBJ2-5; perhaps D is TRBD1 or TRBD2 (5 bases each). CDR3 length equals 19 residues. Germline V gene sequence: CDR1 MNHEY, CDR2 SMNVEV (reference sequence). The germline V and J ends were trimmed by 0 bases and 3 bases, with 23 bases remaining between them. The DNA of the CDR3 is TGTGCCAGCAGTTTATCGGGGACGACCCTCTGGGGAACCAAAGAGACCCAGTACTTC. Translating it yields CASSLSGTTLWGTKETQYF.

The chain employs TRBV6-6 and TRBJ2-7, with TRBD2 as a possible D gene (7 bases). CDR3 size: 15 residues. Germline V gives CDR1 MNHNY, CDR2 SVGAGI (reference sequence). V lost 2 bases to trimming and J lost 7 bases, with 18 bases between them. CDR3 in amino acids: CASSYAGRGPQEQYF. In DNA, the CDR3 is TGTGCCAGCAGTTACGCAGGGCGGGGGCCCCAAGAGCAGTACTTC.

This clone showed up just a few times. The chain is built from TRBV7-9 and TRBJ1-2, with D perhaps TRBD1 (6 bases). There are 16 residues in the CDR3. Germline assignment: CDR1 SEHNR and CDR2 FQNEAQ (reference sequence). V lost 1 base to trimming and J lost 2 bases, with 14 bases between them. The CDR3 DNA follows: TGTGCCAGCAGCTTAGGCTCCGGGACAACAAACTATGGCTACACCTTC. The encoded protein is CASSLGSGTTNYGYTF.

The chain combines TRBV28 with TRBJ2-7; 8 bases align to TRBD2. Looked up from germline, CDR1 is MDHEN and CDR2 is SYDVKM. The V segment lost 2 bases and the J segment 1 base; nucleotides outside the gene matches: 1. The CDR3 sequence is 14 residues long. CDR3 sequence: CASSLLAGSYEQYF. In DNA form, the CDR3 reads TGTGCCAGCAGTTTACTAGCGGGTTCCTACGAGCAGTACTTC.

The chain carries TRBV11-2 and TRBJ2-1, with TRBD2 matching 9 bases. Per germline, CDR1 SGHAT and CDR2 FQNNGV. There are 19 residues in the CDR3. V was pared by 2 bases and J by 2 bases, with 13 bases of the junction left unmatched. The CDR3 loop is CASSLKFAGLAITYNEQFF. CDR3 DNA sequence: TGTGCCAGCAGCTTAAAATTTGCGGGACTAGCCATAACCTACAATGAGCAGTTCTTC.

The rearrangement uses TRBV20-1 and TRBJ1-2; the D gene is possibly TRBD1 (5 bases). Per the germline V gene, CDR1 is DFQATT and CDR2 is SNEGSKA (reference sequence). The CDR3 runs 10 residues. Trimming removed 7 bases from V and 4 bases from J, with 7 bases in between. In nucleotides, the CDR3 is TGCAGTGGGGACGTCTATGGCTACACCTTC. Its protein product is CSGDVYGYTF.

This clone was seen a few times. The chain uses TRBV7-6 and TRBJ2-3; no reliable D call. The length of the CDR3 is 15 residues. The germline V and J ends were trimmed by 3 bases and 0 bases, with 10 bases remaining between them. CDR1 is SGHVS, CDR2 FNYEAQ, per germline. CDR3 nucleotides: TGTGCCAGCAGCTTTGTGGCGGTTAGCACAGATACGCAGTATTTT. Residues: CASSFVAVSTDTQYF.

The gene calls are TRBV14 and TRBJ2-6; D not certain. This CDR3 spans 16 amino acids. V shed 0 bases and J shed 2 bases, with 8 bases lying between them. Germline V gene lookup returns CDR1 SGHDN and CDR2 FVKESK. CDR3 bases: TGTGCCAGCAGCCAAGATTTAGGGACTGGGGCCAACGTCCTGACTTTC. The encoded protein is CASSQDLGTGANVLTF. Combining the CDR3 with reference TRBV14 and TRBJ2-6 gives the whole variable domain EAGVTQFPSHSVIEKGQTVTLRCDPISGHDNLYWYRRVMGKEIKFLLHFVKESKQDESGMPNNRFLAERTGGTYSTLKVQPAELEDSGVYFCASSQDLGTGANVLTFGAGSRLTVL.

This clone turned up a few times. V gene TRBV6-5 combines with J gene TRBJ1-5; 7 nucleotides line up with TRBD1. The CDR3 is 13 amino acids. V lost 6 bases and J lost 4; bases outside the gene matches: 3. The germline V gene encodes CDR1 MNHEY and CDR2 SVGAGI. CDR3 in DNA: TGTGCCAGCAGCCAGGACAGGAATCAGCCCCAGCATTTT. Translated: CASSQDRNQPQHF.

The rearrangement joins TRBV11-2 to TRBJ2-7, with no clear D. The CDR3 is 16 residues long. Trimming pared 1 base from V and 0 bases from J, leaving 13 bases between. Germline V lookup: CDR1 SGHAT, CDR2 FQNNGV. The CDR3 DNA reads as TGTGCCAGCAGCTTAGTAAAAACAAGGAGCTCCTACGAGCAGTACTTC. Protein sequence: CASSLVKTRSSYEQYF.

The V and J genes are TRBV11-3 and TRBJ2-2; the D gene is possibly TRBD2 (6 bases). Trimming removed 0 bases at V and 5 bases at J, with 13 bases between. Germline assignment: CDR1 SGHNT and CDR2 YENEEA. There are 16 residues in the CDR3. CDR3 bases: TGTGCCAGCAGCTTAGATTGGAGGGGCAAGACCGGGGAGCTGTTTTTT. Translated, it gives CASSLDWRGKTGELFF. The full variable domain, its missing parts supplied by reference TRBV11-3 and TRBJ2-2, is EAGVVQSPRYKIIEKKQPVAFWCNPISGHNTLYWYLQNLGQGPELLIRYENEEAVDDSQLPKDRFSAERLKGVDSTLKIQPAELGDSAVYLCASSLDWRGKTGELFFGEGSRLTVL.

This clone is a singleton in its sample. CDR3 nucleotide sequence: TGTGCCAGCAGCGTAGGCGCAGGGAACACCGGGGAGCTGTTTTTT. Translating gives CASSVGAGNTGELFF. The chain combines TRBV9 with TRBJ2-2; no clear D. Trimming stripped 0 bases from V and 1 base from J, with 7 bases between. The CDR3 sequence is 15 residues long. CDR1 SGDLS and CDR2 YYNGEE come from the germline V gene.

V and J are TRBV4-3 and TRBJ2-7; 7 nucleotides line up with TRBD2. The germline V gene encodes CDR1 LGHNA and CDR2 YSLEER. J was trimmed by 0 bases and V by 4 bases; bases with no gene match: 6. There are 15 residues in the CDR3. CDR3 sequence reads: CASSPAGGSSYEQYF. Written as DNA, the CDR3 is TGCGCCAGCAGCCCGGCGGGCGGGAGCTCCTACGAGCAGTACTTC.

V and J are TRBV28 and TRBJ2-7; D not certain. In germline, CDR1 is MDHEN, CDR2 SYDVKM. The CDR3 is made up of 10 amino acids. V was cut by 10 bases and J by 3 bases, with 7 bases left in between. CDR3 amino acids: CATLLYEQYF. CDR3 nucleotides: TGTGCCACCCTCCTCTACGAGCAGTACTTC.

The chain has TRBV11-3 and TRBJ2-2; unclear D gene. V was trimmed by 6 bases and J by 1 base, leaving 6 bases between them. CDR3 length equals 13 residues. Germline V gene sequence: CDR1 SGHNT, CDR2 YENEEA. The CDR3 is CASSYENTGELFF. As DNA, the CDR3 is TGTGCCAGCAGTTACGAGAACACCGGGGAGCTGTTTTTT.

The chain uses TRBV9 and TRBJ1-5, with a possible D match to TRBD1 (5 bases). Trimming cost V 2 bases and J 6 bases, with 12 bases left between them. The CDR3 covers 14 residues. Germline CDR1 reads SGDLS; CDR2 reads YYNGEE. The CDR3: CASSVRGVGQPQHF. DNA of the CDR3: TGTGCCAGCAGCGTTAGAGGGGTGGGTCAGCCCCAGCATTTT.

The chain carries TRBV7-8 and TRBJ2-7; TRBD2 matches at 11 bases. The V segment lost 6 bases and the J segment 3 bases; nucleotides outside the gene matches: 1. The CDR3 contains 13 residues. Per the germline V gene, CDR1 is SGHVS and CDR2 is FQNEAQ. The CDR3 spells CASRLAGGYEQYF. The DNA for the CDR3 is TGTGCCAGCAGGCTAGCGGGAGGCTACGAGCAGTACTTC.

This clone was counted only a few times. The chain employs TRBV6-4 and TRBJ2-2, with TRBD1 matching over 8 bases. Germline V gene lookup returns CDR1 MRHNA and CDR2 SNTAGT. The CDR3 contains 14 residues. Trimming cost V 2 bases and J 6 bases; bases outside gene matches: 2. The CDR3 here is CASSDQGAAGELFF. The CDR3 nucleotides are TGTGCCAGCAGTGACCAGGGGGCTGCCGGGGAGCTGTTTTTT.

The rearrangement uses TRBV28 and TRBJ1-3; 7 bases line up with TRBD1. Germline lookup yields CDR1 MDHEN and CDR2 SYDVKM. This CDR3 has 17 amino acids. Trimming cost V 5 bases and J 0 bases; bases outside gene matches: 10. The CDR3 region is CASSTRQGGSSGNTIYF. CDR3 nucleotide sequence: TGTGCCAGCAGTACCCGACAGGGAGGGAGCTCTGGAAACACCATATATTTT.

The rearrangement links TRBV15 to TRBJ2-1, with TRBD1 matching over 7 bases. The CDR3 is 18 amino acids. The germline CDR1 and CDR2 sequences are LNHNV and YYDKDF (reference sequence). J gave up 6 bases and V 1 base, and 15 bases lay outside the gene matches. CDR3 coding DNA: TGTGCCACCAGCAGAGGAGGTTGGAAGACAGGGTCGATCAATGAGCAGTTCTTC. It encodes CATSRGGWKTGSINEQFF. Looking up the rest from reference TRBV15 and TRBJ2-1 gives the full variable domain: DAMVIQNPRYQVTQFGKPVTLSCSQTLNHNVMYWYQQKSSQAPKLLFHYYDKDFNNEADTPDNFQSRRPNTSFCFLDIRSPGLGDTAMYLCATSRGGWKTGSINEQFFGPGTRLTVL.

The chain combines TRBV4-1 with TRBJ2-6; D remains unclear. The CDR3 is made up of 15 amino acids. CDR1 and CDR2 from the germline V gene are MGHRA and YSYEKL. V lost 4 bases and J 0 bases, leaving 7 bases between the germline ends. The CDR3 sequence is CASSLQNSGANVLTF. CDR3 DNA sequence: TGCGCCAGCAGCCTCCAGAACTCTGGGGCCAACGTCCTGACTTTC.

The chain joins TRBV19 to TRBJ1-4; TRBD1 matches 9 bases. Germline trimming cut 4 bases from V and 0 bases from J; bases unmatched to any gene: 3. Germline V gene lookup returns CDR1 LNHDA and CDR2 SQIVND (reference sequence). CDR3 length: 16 amino acids. In DNA, the CDR3 is TGTGCCAGTAGTAGACAGGGGGATTCAACTAATGAAAAACTGTTTTTT. It codes for CASSRQGDSTNEKLFF.

V is TRBV19 and J is TRBJ1-2, with D hard to call. Germline loops: CDR1 LNHDA, CDR2 SQIVND (reference sequence). CDR3 size: 14 residues. The V end lost 5 bases, the J end lost 8 bases, and 18 bases lay between the germline ends. In nucleotides, the CDR3 is TGTGCCAGTAGTCAGACTGCCGGCCCGGGAGGCTACACCTTC. Protein: CASSQTAGPGGYTF.

The rearrangement joins TRBV28 to TRBJ2-5; D unresolved. Per germline, CDR1 MDHEN and CDR2 SYDVKM. Trimming left V 2 bases short and J 2 bases short, with 6 bases between. The CDR3 contains 13 residues. CDR3 amino acids: CASSLVAQETQYF. CDR3 bases: TGTGCCAGCAGTTTAGTCGCACAAGAGACCCAGTACTTC.

This clone has a handful of counts. This chain's CDR3 is CASSFTGASGNTIYF. The CDR3, as DNA: TGTGCCAGCAGCTTCACCGGGGCCTCTGGAAACACCATATATTTT. V is TRBV7-9 and J is TRBJ1-3; a weak D match, TRBD1 (5 bases). CDR1 is SEHNR and CDR2 is FQNEAQ in the germline V gene (reference sequence). The CDR3 extends over 15 amino acids. The V gene lost 3 bases and the J gene lost 0 bases, with 9 bases spanning the gap.

This chain links TRBV29-1 with TRBJ2-5; D may be TRBD1 or TRBD2 (5 bases each). The CDR3 runs to 12 residues. Between the trimmed V and J ends, which lost 4 bases and 4 bases, there was a span of 10 bases. Germline values: CDR1 SQVTM, CDR2 ANQGSEA. The DNA for the CDR3 is TGCAGCGTTGTCAGTGGGGGAGAGACCCAGTACTTC. Protein product: CSVVSGGETQYF.

This clone was seen just once. The chain combines TRBV18 with TRBJ2-7, with 8 bases fitting TRBD2. The V gene's germline CDR1 is KGHSH and CDR2 LQKENI. This CDR3 has 16 residues. V was clipped by 5 bases and J by 3 bases; unmatched bases: 12. CDR3 sequence (DNA): TGTGCCAGCTCATCGGTAGGCGGGAGGATTAGCTACGAGCAGTACTTC. Translating it yields CASSSVGGRISYEQYF. The variable domain in full, with the rest retrieved from reference TRBV18 and TRBJ2-7, is NAGVMQNPRHLVRRRGQEARLRCSPMKGHSHVYWYRQLPEEGLKFMVYLQKENIIDESGMPKERFSAEFPKEGPSILRIQQVVRGDSAAYFCASSSVGGRISYEQYFGPGTRLTVT.

This clone was seen a single time. This rearrangement joins TRBV11-2 to TRBJ2-3, with D possibly being TRBD2 (5 bases). The CDR3 totals 15 residues. The V gene's germline CDR1 is SGHAT and CDR2 FQNNGV. V lost 3 bases, J lost 2 bases, and 12 bases lay in between. In nucleotides, the CDR3 is TGTGCCAGCAGCTTCGGGTTGGACTTCACAGATACGCAGTATTTT. It yields the protein CASSFGLDFTDTQYF.